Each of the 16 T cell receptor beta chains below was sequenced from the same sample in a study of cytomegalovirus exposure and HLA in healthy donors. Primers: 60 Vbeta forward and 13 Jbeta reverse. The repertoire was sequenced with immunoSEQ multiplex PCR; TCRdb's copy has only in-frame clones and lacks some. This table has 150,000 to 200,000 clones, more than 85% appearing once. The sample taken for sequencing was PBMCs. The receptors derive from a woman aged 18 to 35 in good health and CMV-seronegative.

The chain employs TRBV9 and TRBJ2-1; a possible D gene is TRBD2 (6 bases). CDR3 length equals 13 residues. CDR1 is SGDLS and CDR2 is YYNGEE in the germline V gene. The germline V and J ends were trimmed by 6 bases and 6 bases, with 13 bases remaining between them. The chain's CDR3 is CASNLGGLNEQFF. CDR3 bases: TGTGCCAGCAACCTCGGGGGACTCAATGAGCAGTTCTTC.

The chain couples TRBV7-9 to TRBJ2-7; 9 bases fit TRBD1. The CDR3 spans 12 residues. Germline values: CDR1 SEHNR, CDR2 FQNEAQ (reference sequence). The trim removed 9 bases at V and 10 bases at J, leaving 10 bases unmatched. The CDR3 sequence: CASSPGQGYQYF. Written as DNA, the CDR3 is TGTGCCAGTAGCCCGGGACAGGGCTACCAGTACTTC. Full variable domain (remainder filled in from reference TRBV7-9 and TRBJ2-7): DTGVSQNPRHKITKRGQNVTFRCDPISEHNRLYWYRQTLGQGPEFLTYFQNEAQLEKSRLLSDRFSAERPKGSFSTLEIQRTEQGDSAMYLCASSPGQGYQYFGPGTRLTVT.

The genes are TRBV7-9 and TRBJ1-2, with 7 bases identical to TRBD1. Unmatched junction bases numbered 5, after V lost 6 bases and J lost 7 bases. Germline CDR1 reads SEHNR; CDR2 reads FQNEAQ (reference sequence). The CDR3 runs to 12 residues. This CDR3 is CASRSTGSGYTF. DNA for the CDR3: TGTGCCAGCAGATCGACAGGGTCTGGCTACACCTTC.

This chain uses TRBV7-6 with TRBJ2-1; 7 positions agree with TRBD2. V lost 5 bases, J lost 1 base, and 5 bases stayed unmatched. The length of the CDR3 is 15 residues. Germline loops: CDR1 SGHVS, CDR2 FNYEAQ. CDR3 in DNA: TGTGCCAGCAGCAGCCCGGGGGGATCCTACAATGAGCAGTTCTTC. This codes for CASSSPGGSYNEQFF.

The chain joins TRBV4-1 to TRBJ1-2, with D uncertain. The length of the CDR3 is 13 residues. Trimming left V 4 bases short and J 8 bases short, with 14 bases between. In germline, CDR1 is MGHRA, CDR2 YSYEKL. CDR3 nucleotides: TGCGCCAGCAGCCCCAATGAGGCAGAAGGCTACACCTTC. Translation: CASSPNEAEGYTF.

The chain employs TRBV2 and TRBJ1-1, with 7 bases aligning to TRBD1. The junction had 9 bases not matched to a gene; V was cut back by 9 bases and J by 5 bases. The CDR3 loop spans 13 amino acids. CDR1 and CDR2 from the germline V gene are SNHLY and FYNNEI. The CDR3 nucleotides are TGTGCCAGTATAACAGGGGTTCGGACTGAAGCTTTCTTT. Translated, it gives CASITGVRTEAFF.

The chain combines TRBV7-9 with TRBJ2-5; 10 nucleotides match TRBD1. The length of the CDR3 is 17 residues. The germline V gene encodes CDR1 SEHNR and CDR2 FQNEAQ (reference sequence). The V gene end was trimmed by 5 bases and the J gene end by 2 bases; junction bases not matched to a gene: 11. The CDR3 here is CASSAVRDRGLQETQYF. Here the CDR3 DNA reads TGTGCCAGCAGCGCCGTACGGGACAGGGGACTTCAAGAGACCCAGTACTTC.

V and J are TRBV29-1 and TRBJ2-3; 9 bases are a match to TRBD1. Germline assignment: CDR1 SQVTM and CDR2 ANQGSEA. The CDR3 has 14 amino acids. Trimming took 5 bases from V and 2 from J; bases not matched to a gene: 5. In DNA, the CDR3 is TGCAGCGTTCGACAGGGGGTGGACACAGATACGCAGTATTTT. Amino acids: CSVRQGVDTDTQYF.

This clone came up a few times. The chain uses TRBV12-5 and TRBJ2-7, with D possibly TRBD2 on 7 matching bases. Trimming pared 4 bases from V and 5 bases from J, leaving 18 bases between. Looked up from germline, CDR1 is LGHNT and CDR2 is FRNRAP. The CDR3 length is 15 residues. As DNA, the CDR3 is TGTGCTAGTGGTTCAACGACCGGGGGGCTCAACGAGCAGTACTTC. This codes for CASGSTTGGLNEQYF.

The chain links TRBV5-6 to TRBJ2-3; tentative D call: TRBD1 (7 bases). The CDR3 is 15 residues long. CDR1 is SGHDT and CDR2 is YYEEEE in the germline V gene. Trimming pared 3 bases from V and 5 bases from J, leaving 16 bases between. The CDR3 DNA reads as TGTGCCAGCAGCTCCCAGGGGGGAGTGGGAGATACGCAGTATTTT. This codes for CASSSQGGVGDTQYF.

CDR3 nucleotides: TGTGCCAGTAGTATTGCGGGACAGGGGTCCAATGAGCAGTTCTTC. It codes for CASSIAGQGSNEQFF. This chain joins TRBV19 and TRBJ2-1; 10 bases agree with TRBD1. Germline CDR1 and CDR2: LNHDA and SQIVND (reference sequence). This CDR3 contains 15 residues. V trimming: 3 bases; J trimming: 6 bases; junction bases outside the gene matches: 5. The full variable domain, completed using reference TRBV19 and TRBJ2-1, is DGGITQSPKYLFRKEGQNVTLSCEQNLNHDAMYWYRQDPGQGLRLIYYSQIVNDFQKGDIAEGYSVSREKKESFPLTVTSAQKNPTAFYLCASSIAGQGSNEQFFGPGTRLTVL.

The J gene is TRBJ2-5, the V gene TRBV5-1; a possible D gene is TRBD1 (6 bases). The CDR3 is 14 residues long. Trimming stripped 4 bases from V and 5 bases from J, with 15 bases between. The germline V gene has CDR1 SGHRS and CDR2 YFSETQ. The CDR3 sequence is CASSRDTLTETQYF. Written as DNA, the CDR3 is TGCGCCAGCAGCCGGGACACCCTTACGGAGACCCAGTACTTC.

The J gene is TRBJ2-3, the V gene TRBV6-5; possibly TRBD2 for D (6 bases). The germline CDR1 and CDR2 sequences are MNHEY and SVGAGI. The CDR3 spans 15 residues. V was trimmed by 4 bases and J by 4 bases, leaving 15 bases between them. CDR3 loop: CASSSAEGRADTQYF. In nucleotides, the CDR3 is TGTGCCAGCAGTTCCGCGGAGGGCCGCGCAGATACGCAGTATTTT.

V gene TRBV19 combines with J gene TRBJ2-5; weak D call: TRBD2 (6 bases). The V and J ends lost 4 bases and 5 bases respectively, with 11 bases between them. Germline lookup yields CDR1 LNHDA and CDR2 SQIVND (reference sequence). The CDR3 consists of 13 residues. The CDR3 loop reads CASSTVRGETQYF. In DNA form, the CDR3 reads TGTGCCAGTAGTACCGTCCGGGGGGAGACCCAGTACTTC.

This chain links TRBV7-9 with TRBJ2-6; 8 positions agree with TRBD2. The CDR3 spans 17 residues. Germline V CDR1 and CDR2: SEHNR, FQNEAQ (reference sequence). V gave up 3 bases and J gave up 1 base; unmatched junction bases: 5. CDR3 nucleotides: TGTGCCAGCAGCTTCGTCGCGGGGGGATCTGGGGCCAACGTCCTGACTTTC. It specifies CASSFVAGGSGANVLTF. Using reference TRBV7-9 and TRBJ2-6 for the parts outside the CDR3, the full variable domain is DTGVSQNPRHKITKRGQNVTFRCDPISEHNRLYWYRQTLGQGPEFLTYFQNEAQLEKSRLLSDRFSAERPKGSFSTLEIQRTEQGDSAMYLCASSFVAGGSGANVLTFGAGSRLTVL.

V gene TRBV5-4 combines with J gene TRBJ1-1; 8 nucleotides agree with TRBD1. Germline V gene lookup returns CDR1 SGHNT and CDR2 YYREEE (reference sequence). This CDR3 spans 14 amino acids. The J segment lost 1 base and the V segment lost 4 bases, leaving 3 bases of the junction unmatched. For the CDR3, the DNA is TGTGCCAGCAGCATGACAGGGGCGAACACTGAAGCTTTCTTT. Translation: CASSMTGANTEAFF.